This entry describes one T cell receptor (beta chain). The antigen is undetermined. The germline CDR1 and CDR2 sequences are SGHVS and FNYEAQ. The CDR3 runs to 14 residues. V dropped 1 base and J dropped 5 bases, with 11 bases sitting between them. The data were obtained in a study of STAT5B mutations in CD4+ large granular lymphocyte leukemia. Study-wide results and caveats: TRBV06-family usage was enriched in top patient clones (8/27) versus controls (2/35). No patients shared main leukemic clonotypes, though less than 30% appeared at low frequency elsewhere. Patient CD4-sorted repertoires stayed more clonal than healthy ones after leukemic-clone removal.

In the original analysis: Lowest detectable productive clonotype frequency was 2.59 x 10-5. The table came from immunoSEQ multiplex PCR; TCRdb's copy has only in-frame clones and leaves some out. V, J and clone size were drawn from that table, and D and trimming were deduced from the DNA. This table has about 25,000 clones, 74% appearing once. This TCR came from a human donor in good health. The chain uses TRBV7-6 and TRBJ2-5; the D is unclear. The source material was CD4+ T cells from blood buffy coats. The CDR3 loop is CASSLEEYKETQYF. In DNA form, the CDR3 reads TGTGCCAGCAGCTTAGAGGAGTACAAGGAGACCCAGTACTTC.